The 10 T cell receptor beta chains reported below all come from one sample, sequenced in a study of human T cells and chemical hapten exposure. Time point defined: healthy volunteer bleed at 2 weeks. Unfractionated whole blood yielded total RNA. TCRdb used MiXCR to reprocess the RACE reads, holding one entry per CDR3 protein. The profile shows 100,000 to 150,000 distinct CDR3 sequences, approximately 8.3% of them singletons. Sequencing was carried out using whole blood. These receptors all come from a male donor in good health. Some clones in this sample may be carry-over from other donors' samples.

This clonotype was detected a few times. The DNA of the CDR3 is TGTGCCAGCAGCGTAGACCCCAATCACGAGCAGTACTTC. This translates into CASSVDPNHEQYF. V is TRBV9 and J is TRBJ2-7, with D unresolved. Germline-derived CDR1 and CDR2 are SGDLS and YYNGEE. Deletions cut 0 bases from V and 5 bases from J, with 9 bases between. The CDR3 runs to 13 residues.

In this sample, this clonotype turned up a few times. The chain has TRBV3-1 and TRBJ2-7, with D perhaps matching TRBD2 (5 bases). V lost 4 bases to trimming and J lost 4 bases, with 14 bases between them. Germline V CDR1 and CDR2: LGHDT, YNNKEL (reference sequence). The CDR3 extends over 14 amino acids. DNA for the CDR3: TGTGCCAGCAGCCGCCTGAGCGGACCATACGAGCAGTACTTC. It specifies CASSRLSGPYEQYF.

This clonotype was seen a handful of times. V is TRBV18 and J is TRBJ2-3; a possible D gene is TRBD2 (5 bases). Germline CDR1 reads KGHSH; CDR2 reads LQKENI. The CDR3 runs 16 residues. V gave up 2 bases and J gave up 0 bases, with 12 bases separating them. This CDR3 reads CASSPRSRVSTDTQYF. CDR3 nucleotide sequence: TGTGCCAGCTCACCAAGGTCGCGGGTGAGCACAGATACGCAGTATTTT. The entire variable domain, with the rest obtained from reference TRBV18 and TRBJ2-3, is as follows: NAGVMQNPRHLVRRRGQEARLRCSPMKGHSHVYWYRQLPEEGLKFMVYLQKENIIDESGMPKERFSAEFPKEGPSILRIQQVVRGDSAAYFCASSPRSRVSTDTQYFGPGTRLTVL.

DNA of the CDR3: TGTGCCAGCAGCTTCTCTGGGACACCGTACCAAGAGACCCAGTACTTC. It codes for CASSFSGTPYQETQYF. This chain joins TRBV7-9 and TRBJ2-5; possibly TRBD1 for D (6 bases). Per germline, CDR1 SEHNR and CDR2 FQNEAQ (reference sequence). Trimming removed 3 bases at V and 0 bases at J, with 14 bases between. The CDR3 runs 16 residues.

The chain joins TRBV4-2 to TRBJ2-5; 7 bases line up with TRBD2. Germline values: CDR1 LGHNA, CDR2 YNFKEQ. V shed 0 bases, J shed 2 bases, and the junction held 9 bases outside the gene matches. This CDR3 has 17 residues. Here the CDR3 reads CASSQDHGEGRQETQYF. The DNA of the CDR3 is TGTGCCAGCAGCCAAGATCACGGGGAGGGTAGACAAGAGACCCAGTACTTC.

This clonotype was observed at least ten times. The V call is TRBV10-1, the J call TRBJ2-1; 11 bases fit TRBD2. V trimming: 0 bases; J trimming: 3 bases; junction bases outside the gene matches: 1. CDR1 and CDR2 from the germline V gene are WNHNN and SYGVQD (reference sequence). The CDR3 is 16 residues long. CDR3 sequence: CASSESTSGIYNEQFF. The CDR3 DNA sequence: TGCGCCAGCAGTGAGTCGACTAGCGGGATCTACAATGAGCAGTTCTTC.

The chain carries TRBV12-3 or TRBV12-4 and TRBJ1-5, with D uncertain. There are 14 residues in the CDR3. Deletions cut 0 bases from V and 7 bases from J, with 10 bases between. CDR3 sequence: CASSLALLRQPQHF. The CDR3 DNA reads TGTGCCAGCAGTTTAGCCCTCCTTAGGCAGCCCCAGCATTTT.

This clonotype was picked up many times. This chain links TRBV7-9 with TRBJ1-5, with D hard to call. Per germline, CDR1 SEHNR and CDR2 FQNEAQ (reference sequence). V dropped 4 bases and J dropped 9 bases, with 16 bases sitting between them. There are 14 residues in the CDR3. DNA for the CDR3: TGTGCCAGCAGCTCTCAGCGCCAAAGTGGGCCCCAGCATTTT. Its translation is CASSSQRQSGPQHF.

This chain connects TRBV20-1 to TRBJ1-1; D is undetermined. The V end was cut by 0 bases, the J end by 1 base, with 6 bases between. The CDR3 is 13 amino acids. In germline, CDR1 is DFQATT, CDR2 SNEGSKA (reference sequence). The CDR3 nucleotides read TGCAGTGCTAGAGATACCTCGAACACTGAAGCTTTCTTT. Translated, it gives CSARDTSNTEAFF.

In this sample, this clonotype turned up a few times. This CDR3 reads CASSPRVSGVIGSYNEQFF. The CDR3 DNA reads as TGTGCCAGCAGCCCCCGGGTTTCAGGGGTGATAGGGTCCTACAATGAGCAGTTCTTC. The chain couples TRBV6-5 to TRBJ2-1, with D possibly matching TRBD1 (6 bases). Trimming cost V 6 bases and J 1 base, with 25 bases left between them. The CDR3 spans 19 residues. Germline CDR1 MNHEY, CDR2 SVGAGI.